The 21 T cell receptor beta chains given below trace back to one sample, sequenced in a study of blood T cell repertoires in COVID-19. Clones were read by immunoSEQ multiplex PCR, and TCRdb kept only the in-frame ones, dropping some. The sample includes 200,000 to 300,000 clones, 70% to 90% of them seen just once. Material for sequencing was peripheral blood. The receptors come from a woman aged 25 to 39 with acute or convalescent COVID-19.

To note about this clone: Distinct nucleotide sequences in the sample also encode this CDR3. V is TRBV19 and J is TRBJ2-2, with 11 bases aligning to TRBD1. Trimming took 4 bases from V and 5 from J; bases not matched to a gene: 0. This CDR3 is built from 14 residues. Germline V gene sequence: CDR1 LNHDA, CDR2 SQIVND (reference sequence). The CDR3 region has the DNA TGTGCCAGTAGTAGGGACAGGGGGACCGGGGAGCTGTTTTTT. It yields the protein CASSRDRGTGELFF.

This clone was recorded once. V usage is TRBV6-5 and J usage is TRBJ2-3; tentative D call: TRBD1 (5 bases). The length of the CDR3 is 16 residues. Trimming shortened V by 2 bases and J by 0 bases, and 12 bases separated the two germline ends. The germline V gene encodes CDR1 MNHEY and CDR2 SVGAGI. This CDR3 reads CASSYGALSSTDTQYF. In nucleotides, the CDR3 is TGTGCCAGCAGTTACGGGGCGCTTTCTAGCACAGATACGCAGTATTTT.

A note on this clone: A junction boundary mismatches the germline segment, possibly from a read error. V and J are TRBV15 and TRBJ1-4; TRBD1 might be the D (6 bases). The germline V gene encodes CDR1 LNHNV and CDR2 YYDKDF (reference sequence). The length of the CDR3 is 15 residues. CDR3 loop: CATSRGGTTNEKLFF. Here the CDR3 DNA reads TGTGCCACCAGCAGGGGGGGGACAACGAATGAAAAACTGTTTTTT.

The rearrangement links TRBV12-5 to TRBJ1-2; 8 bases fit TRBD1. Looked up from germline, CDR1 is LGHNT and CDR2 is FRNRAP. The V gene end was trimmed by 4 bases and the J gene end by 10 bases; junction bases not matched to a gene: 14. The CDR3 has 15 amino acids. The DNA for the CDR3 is TGTGCTAGTGGTTCGAAAGACACAGGGGGTTGGTCCTACACCTTC. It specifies CASGSKDTGGWSYTF.

The CDR3 reads CASRGQGADQPQHF. CDR3 in DNA: TGTGCCAGCAGGGGACAGGGGGCTGATCAGCCCCAGCATTTT. This sequence joins TRBV6-6 and TRBJ1-5; TRBD1 aligns across 12 bases. The germline V gene encodes CDR1 MNHNY and CDR2 SVGAGI (reference sequence). The CDR3 runs to 14 residues. The V and J ends lost 6 bases and 5 bases, in that order; junction bases with no gene match: 2.

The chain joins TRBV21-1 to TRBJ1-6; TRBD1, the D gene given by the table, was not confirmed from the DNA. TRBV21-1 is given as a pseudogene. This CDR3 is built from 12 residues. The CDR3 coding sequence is TGTGCCAGCAGCAAAGCATCCAGACCCCTCCACTTT. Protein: CASSKASRPLHF.

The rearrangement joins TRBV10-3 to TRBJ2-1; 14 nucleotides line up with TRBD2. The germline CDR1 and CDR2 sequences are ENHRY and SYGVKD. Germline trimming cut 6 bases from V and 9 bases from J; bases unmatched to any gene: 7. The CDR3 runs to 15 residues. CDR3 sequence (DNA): TGTGCCATCAGCTTCGGGACTAGCGGGAGTGCTGAGCAGTTCTTC. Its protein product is CAISFGTSGSAEQFF.

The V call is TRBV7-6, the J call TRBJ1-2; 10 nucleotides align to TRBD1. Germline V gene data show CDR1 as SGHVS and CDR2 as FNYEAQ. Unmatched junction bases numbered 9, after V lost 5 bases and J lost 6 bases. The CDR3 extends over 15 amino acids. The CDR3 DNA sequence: TGTGCCAGCAGCCCCGACACGGACAGGGGGAATGGCTACACCTTC. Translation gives CASSPDTDRGNGYTF.

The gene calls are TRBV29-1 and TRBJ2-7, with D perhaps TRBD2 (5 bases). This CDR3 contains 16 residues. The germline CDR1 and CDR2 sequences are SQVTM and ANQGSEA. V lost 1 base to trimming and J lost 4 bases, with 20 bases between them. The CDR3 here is CSVEGLWAKGEYEQYF. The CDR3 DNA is TGCAGCGTTGAAGGTCTCTGGGCTAAGGGAGAATACGAGCAGTACTTC.

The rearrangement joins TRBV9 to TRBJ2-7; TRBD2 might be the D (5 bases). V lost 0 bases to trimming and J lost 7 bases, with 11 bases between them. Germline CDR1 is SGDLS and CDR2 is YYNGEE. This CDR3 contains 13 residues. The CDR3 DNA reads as TGTGCCAGCAGCGTAGGTGTAGCGTTAGAGCAGTACTTC. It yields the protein CASSVGVALEQYF.

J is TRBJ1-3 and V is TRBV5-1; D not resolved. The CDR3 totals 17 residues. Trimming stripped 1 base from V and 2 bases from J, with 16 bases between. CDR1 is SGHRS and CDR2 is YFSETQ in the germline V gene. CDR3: CASSLREQTHTGNTIYF. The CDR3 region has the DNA TGCGCCAGCAGCTTGAGGGAGCAGACCCACACTGGAAACACCATATATTTT.

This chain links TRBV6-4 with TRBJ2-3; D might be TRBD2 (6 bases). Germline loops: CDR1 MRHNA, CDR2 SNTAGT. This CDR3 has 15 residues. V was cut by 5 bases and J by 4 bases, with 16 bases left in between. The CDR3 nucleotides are TGTGCCAGCAGTAACCGGGACTTGGGTTCAGATACGCAGTATTTT. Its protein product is CASSNRDLGSDTQYF.

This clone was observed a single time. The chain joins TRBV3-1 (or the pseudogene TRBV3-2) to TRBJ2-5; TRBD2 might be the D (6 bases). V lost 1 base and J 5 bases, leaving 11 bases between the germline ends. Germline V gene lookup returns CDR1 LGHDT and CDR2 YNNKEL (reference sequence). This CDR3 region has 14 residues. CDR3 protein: CASSQGSGRETQYF. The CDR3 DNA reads TGTGCCAGCAGCCAAGGTTCAGGGAGGGAGACCCAGTACTTC.

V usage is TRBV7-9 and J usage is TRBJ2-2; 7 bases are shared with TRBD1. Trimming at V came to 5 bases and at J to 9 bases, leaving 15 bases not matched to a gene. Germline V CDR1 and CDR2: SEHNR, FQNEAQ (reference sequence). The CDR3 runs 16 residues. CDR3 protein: CASSPASPRGRRELFF. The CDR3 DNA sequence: TGTGCCAGCAGCCCGGCCTCACCAAGGGGGCGCAGGGAGCTGTTTTTT.

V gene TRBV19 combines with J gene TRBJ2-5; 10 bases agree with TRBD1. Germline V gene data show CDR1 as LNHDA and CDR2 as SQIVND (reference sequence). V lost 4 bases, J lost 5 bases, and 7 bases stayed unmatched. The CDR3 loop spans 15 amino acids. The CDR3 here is CASSTVTGGRETQYF. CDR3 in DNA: TGTGCCAGTAGTACGGTGACAGGGGGCCGTGAGACCCAGTACTTC.

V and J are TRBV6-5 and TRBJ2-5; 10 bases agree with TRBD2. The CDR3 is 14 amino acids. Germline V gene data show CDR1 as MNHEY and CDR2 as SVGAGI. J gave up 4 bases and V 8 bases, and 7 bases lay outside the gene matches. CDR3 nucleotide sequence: TGTGCCAGCGGAGCGGGAGGGCCTAGAGAGACCCAGTACTTC. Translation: CASGAGGPRETQYF.

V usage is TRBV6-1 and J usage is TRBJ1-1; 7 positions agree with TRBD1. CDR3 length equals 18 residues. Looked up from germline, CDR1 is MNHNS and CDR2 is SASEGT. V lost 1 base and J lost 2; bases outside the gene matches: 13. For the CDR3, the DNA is TGTGCCAGCAGTGAAGTTGTGGTACCAGGGACAGCCAACACTGAAGCTTTCTTT. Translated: CASSEVVVPGTANTEAFF.

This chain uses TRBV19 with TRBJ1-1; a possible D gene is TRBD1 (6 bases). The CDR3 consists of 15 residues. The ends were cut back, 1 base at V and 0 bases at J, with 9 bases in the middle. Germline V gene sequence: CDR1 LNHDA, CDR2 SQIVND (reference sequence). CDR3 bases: TGTGCCAGTAGTATAGTGACAGGTATGAACACTGAAGCTTTCTTT. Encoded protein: CASSIVTGMNTEAFF.

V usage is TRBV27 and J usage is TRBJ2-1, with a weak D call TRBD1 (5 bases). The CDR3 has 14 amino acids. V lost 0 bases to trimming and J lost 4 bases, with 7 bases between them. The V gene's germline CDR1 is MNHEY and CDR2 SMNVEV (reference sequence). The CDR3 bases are TGTGCCAGCAGTTTATCAGACAGATACAATGAGCAGTTCTTC. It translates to CASSLSDRYNEQFF.

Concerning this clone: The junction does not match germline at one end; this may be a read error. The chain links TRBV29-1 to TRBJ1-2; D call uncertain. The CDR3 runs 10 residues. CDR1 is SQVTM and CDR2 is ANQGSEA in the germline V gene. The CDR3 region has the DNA TGCAGCGTTGAAGATGGGCCATCACTCTTC. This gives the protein CSVEDGPSLF.

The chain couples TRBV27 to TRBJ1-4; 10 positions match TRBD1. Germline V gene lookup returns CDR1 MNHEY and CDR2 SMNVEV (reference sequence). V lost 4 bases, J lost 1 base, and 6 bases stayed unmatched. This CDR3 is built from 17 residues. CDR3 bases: TGTGCCAGCAGTTACCGGGACAGGGGTATAACTAATGAAAAACTGTTTTTT. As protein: CASSYRDRGITNEKLFF.